This T cell receptor (beta chain) is from a study of beta chain features in type 1 diabetes. Study results and caveats: PCR might favor shorter templates, but any such skew would affect patients and controls equally.

This clone has only a few counts. Its antigen is not known. Naive, central memory, regulatory and stem cell-like memory cells within the CD4+ compartment were sorted using CD45RO/CCR7/CD25/CD127/CD95/CD27. As every portion of the isolated RNA was reverse transcribed, the sequencing read expressed TCRB transcripts. About 3.57 million reads, on average, came from each naive, central memory and regulatory T cell sample. The protocol was immunoSEQ multiplex PCR, while the TCRdb copy is restricted to in-frame clones and leaves out a portion. The top ten clones hold 5.5% to 7.5% of a sample with a few hundred thousand clones, around 15% of them seen once. V was cut by 3 bases and J by 2 bases, with 9 bases left in between. The CDR3 spans 13 residues. CDR1 and CDR2 (germline): GTSNPN, SVGIG (reference sequence).

The chain joins TRBV30 to TRBJ2-3; D not certain. This clonotype originated in a man aged 25-40 years in good health. The sequenced sample was central memory CD4+ T cells from blood. This CDR3 is CAWRTQNTDTQYF. For the CDR3, the DNA is TGTGCCTGGAGAACCCAGAACACAGATACGCAGTATTTT.